This T cell receptor beta chain was obtained from a study of blood T cell repertoires in COVID-19. Sequenced by immunoSEQ multiplex PCR; TCRdb stores in-frame clones only, minus some. This sample has just over 250,000 clones; 91% occur once, and the top ten carry 2.5% to 3%. V shed 10 bases and J shed 2 bases, with 10 bases lying between them. Looked up from germline, CDR1 is SEHNR and CDR2 is FQNEAQ (reference sequence). This CDR3 spans 12 amino acids. Sequencing input: peripheral blood. This TCR derives from a person under 35 with COVID-19, enrolled during active disease. V is TRBV7-9 and J is TRBJ2-3; tentative D call: TRBD2 (5 bases). This CDR3 reads CAIGGYTDTQYF. CDR3 DNA sequence: TGTGCCATCGGCGGGTACACAGATACGCAGTATTTT.